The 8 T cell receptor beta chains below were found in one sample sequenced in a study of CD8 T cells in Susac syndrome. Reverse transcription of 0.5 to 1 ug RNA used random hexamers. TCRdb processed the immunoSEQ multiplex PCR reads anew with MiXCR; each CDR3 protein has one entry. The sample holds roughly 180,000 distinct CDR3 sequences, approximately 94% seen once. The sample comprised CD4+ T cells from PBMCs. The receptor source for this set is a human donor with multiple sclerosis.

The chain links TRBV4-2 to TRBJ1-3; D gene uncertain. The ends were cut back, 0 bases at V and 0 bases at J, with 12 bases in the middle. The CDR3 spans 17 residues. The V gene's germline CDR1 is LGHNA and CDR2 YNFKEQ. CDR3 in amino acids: CASSQEVVRHSGNTIYF. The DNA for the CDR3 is TGTGCCAGCAGCCAAGAAGTTGTCAGACACTCTGGAAACACCATATATTTT.

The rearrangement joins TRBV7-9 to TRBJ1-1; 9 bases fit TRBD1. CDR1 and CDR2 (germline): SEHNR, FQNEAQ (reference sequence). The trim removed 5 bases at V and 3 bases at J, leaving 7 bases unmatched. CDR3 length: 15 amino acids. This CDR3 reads CASSLQGARDTEAFF. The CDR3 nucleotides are TGTGCCAGCAGCCTACAGGGGGCCCGGGACACTGAAGCTTTCTTT.

CDR3 sequence reads: CAWKHGGGSTEAFF. CDR3 DNA sequence: TGTGCCTGGAAGCACGGAGGGGGGTCCACTGAAGCTTTCTTT. J is TRBJ1-1 and V is TRBV30; tentatively, D is TRBD1 (6 bases). Deletions cut 4 bases from V and 4 bases from J, with 16 bases between. The V gene's germline CDR1 is GTSNPN and CDR2 SVGIG (reference sequence). This CDR3 spans 14 amino acids.

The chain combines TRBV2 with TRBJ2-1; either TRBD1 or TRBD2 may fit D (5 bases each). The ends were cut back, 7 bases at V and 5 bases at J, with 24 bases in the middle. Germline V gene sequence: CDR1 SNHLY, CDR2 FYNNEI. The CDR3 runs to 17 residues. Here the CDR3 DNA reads TGTGCCAGCAACAGAAACCCGGGACGGATTCTAAACAATGAGCAGTTCTTC. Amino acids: CASNRNPGRILNNEQFF. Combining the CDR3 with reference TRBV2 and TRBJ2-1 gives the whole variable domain EPEVTQTPSHQVTQMGQEVILRCVPISNHLYFYWYRQILGQKVEFLVSFYNNEISEKSEIFDDQFSVERPDGSNFTLKIRSTKLEDSAMYFCASNRNPGRILNNEQFFGPGTRLTVL.

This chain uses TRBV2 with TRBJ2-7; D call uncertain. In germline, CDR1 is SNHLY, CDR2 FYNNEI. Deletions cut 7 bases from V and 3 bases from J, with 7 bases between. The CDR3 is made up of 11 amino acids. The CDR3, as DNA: TGTGCCAGCACCGGATACTACGAGCAGTACTTC. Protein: CASTGYYEQYF.

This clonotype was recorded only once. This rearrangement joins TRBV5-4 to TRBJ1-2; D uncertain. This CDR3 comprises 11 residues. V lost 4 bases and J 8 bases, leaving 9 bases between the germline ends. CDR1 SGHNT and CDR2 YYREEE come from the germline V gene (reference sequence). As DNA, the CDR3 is TGTGCCAGCAGCGGATTATGGGGCTACACCTTC. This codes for CASSGLWGYTF.

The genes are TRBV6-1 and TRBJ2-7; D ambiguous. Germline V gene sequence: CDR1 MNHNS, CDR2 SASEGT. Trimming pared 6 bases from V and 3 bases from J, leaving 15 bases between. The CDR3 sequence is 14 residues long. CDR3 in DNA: TGTGCCAGCAGGGCCGGGCCCACGATCTACGAGCAGTACTTC. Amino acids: CASRAGPTIYEQYF.

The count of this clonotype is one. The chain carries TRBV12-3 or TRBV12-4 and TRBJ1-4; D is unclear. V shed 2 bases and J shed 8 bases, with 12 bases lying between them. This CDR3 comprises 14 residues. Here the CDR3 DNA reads TGTGCCAGCAGTTTATTCCCTCCGGGGGAAAAACTGTTTTTT. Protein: CASSLFPPGEKLFF.